The 11 T cell receptor beta chains given below trace back to one sample, sequenced in a study of cytomegalovirus exposure and HLA in healthy donors. Use of 60 Vbeta and 13 Jbeta primers characterized the PCR. Clones were read by immunoSEQ multiplex PCR, and TCRdb kept only the in-frame ones, dropping some. The sample includes around 200,000 clones, more than 65% seen only once; the top ten take about 3.1%. The sequencing input was PBMCs. The receptors come from a woman aged 25 to 39 in good health and CMV-seropositive.

The J gene is TRBJ1-1, the V gene TRBV28; D perhaps matches TRBD1 (5 bases). Per the germline V gene, CDR1 is MDHEN and CDR2 is SYDVKM. V lost 6 bases and J 0 bases, leaving 8 bases between the germline ends. There are 13 residues in the CDR3. CDR3 protein: CASSSGVNTEAFF. In nucleotides, the CDR3 is TGTGCCAGCAGCTCGGGGGTGAACACTGAAGCTTTCTTT.

In nucleotides, the CDR3 is TGTGCCAGCACCAAAGGCGGAGCGGGGGGCGACAATGAGCAGTTCTTC. It translates to CASTKGGAGGDNEQFF. This chain uses TRBV5-4 with TRBJ2-1, with TRBD2 matching 9 bases. Looked up from germline, CDR1 is SGHNT and CDR2 is YYREEE (reference sequence). The CDR3 runs 16 residues. The junction had 12 bases not matched to a gene; V was cut back by 6 bases and J by 5 bases.

Of note for this clone: The junction departs from the called germline gene at one end, perhaps through a read error. The J gene is TRBJ1-3, the V gene TRBV19; tentatively, D is TRBD1 (6 bases). Germline values: CDR1 LNHDA, CDR2 SQIVND (reference sequence). There are 13 residues in the CDR3. Here the CDR3 reads CVSAGVAGNTIYF. CDR3 nucleotides: TGTGTCAGTGCAGGGGTAGCTGGAAACACCATATATTTT.

This sequence joins TRBV2 and TRBJ2-3; possible D gene TRBD2, 6 bases. The V gene's germline CDR1 is SNHLY and CDR2 FYNNEI. V was clipped by 4 bases and J by 8 bases, with 10 bases between them. The CDR3 has 12 residues. Here the CDR3 DNA reads TGTGCCAGCAGTGGTTTCGGGGGTACGCAGTATTTT. Encoded protein: CASSGFGGTQYF.

The J gene is TRBJ2-7, the V gene TRBV7-9; TRBD2 aligns across 10 bases. CDR1 SEHNR and CDR2 FQNEAQ come from the germline V gene (reference sequence). J was trimmed by 4 bases and V by 8 bases; bases with no gene match: 8. CDR3 length equals 14 residues. The DNA of the CDR3 is TGTGCCAGCCTAGCGGGAGAGAATCCTTACGAGCAGTACTTC. Protein sequence: CASLAGENPYEQYF.

J is TRBJ1-2 and V is TRBV7-8; possibly TRBD1 for D (6 bases). The V gene lost 6 bases and the J gene lost 5 bases, with 13 bases spanning the gap. The germline CDR1 and CDR2 sequences are SGHVS and FQNEAQ. This CDR3 region has 13 residues. The CDR3 loop reads CASSLGAKYGYTF. For the CDR3, the DNA is TGTGCCAGCAGTTTGGGGGCGAAGTATGGCTACACCTTC.

This clone has just one count. The chain links TRBV15 to TRBJ2-5, with 12 bases matching TRBD2. The V segment lost 2 bases and the J segment 9 bases; nucleotides outside the gene matches: 7. This CDR3 has 15 amino acids. The germline V gene has CDR1 LNHNV and CDR2 YYDKDF (reference sequence). The CDR3 nucleotides are TGTGCCACCAGCAGACTAGCGGGAGGGTGGGAGGCCCAGTACTTC. It yields the protein CATSRLAGGWEAQYF.

This sequence joins TRBV11-2 and TRBJ2-7; 7 nucleotides agree with TRBD2. The V and J ends lost 5 bases and 4 bases, in that order; junction bases with no gene match: 5. The CDR3 covers 13 residues. The germline V gene encodes CDR1 SGHAT and CDR2 FQNNGV. In DNA form, the CDR3 reads TGTGCCAGCAGCCCGACGGGGGGTTACGAGCAGTACTTC. Translated: CASSPTGGYEQYF.

This clone has a handful of counts. This rearrangement joins TRBV7-2 to TRBJ1-2; 7 bases align to TRBD1. Germline CDR1 reads SGHTA; CDR2 reads FQGNSA. The V and J ends lost 3 bases and 6 bases, in that order; junction bases with no gene match: 10. The CDR3 consists of 15 residues. In nucleotides, the CDR3 is TGTGCCAGCAGCTTGGGGACAGATGCTATGCATGGCTACACCTTC. This encodes CASSLGTDAMHGYTF.

The chain employs TRBV5-4 and TRBJ2-5; the match to TRBD2 covers 8 bases. The J call may be in error: the DNA end matches TRBJ2-7 better. This CDR3 has 14 residues. Germline V gives CDR1 SGHNT, CDR2 YYREEE (reference sequence). The DNA for the CDR3 is TGTGCCAGCAGCTTGGGCGGGAGGCAATACGAGCAGTACTTC. This codes for CASSLGGRQYEQYF.

The CDR3 region is CASSADRGRYDTQYF. The CDR3 bases are TGTGCCAGCAGCGCAGACAGGGGAAGGTACGATACGCAGTATTTT. This rearrangement joins TRBV11-2 to TRBJ2-3, with 8 bases identical to TRBD1. The CDR3 spans 15 residues. Germline CDR1 and CDR2: SGHAT and FQNNGV. Trimming at V came to 5 bases and at J to 6 bases, leaving 10 bases not matched to a gene.